Listed below are T cell receptor beta chains from one sample, sequenced in a study of blood T cell repertoires in COVID-19. TCRdb keeps only in-frame clones here, not all; method: immunoSEQ multiplex PCR. In the table there are fewer than 350,000 clones, roughly 93% of which are singletons. The sequenced sample consisted of PBMCs or T cells enriched from blood (not recorded which). Every receptor here comes from a middle-aged woman with acute COVID-19. Both conserved end residues are part of each CDR3. A D gene is named only where the DNA matches it firmly. Size is omitted from some rows. Given values are once, few, many or a class for expanded clones.

V	size	D	J	CDR3	DNA
TRBV6-5	NA	TRBD2	TRBJ2-1	CASSLTSFNEQFF	TGTGCCAGCAGTTTGACTAGCTTTAATGAGCAGTTCTTC
TRBV29-1	NA	TRBD1	TRBJ1-1	CSVETGQGIPEAFF	TGCAGCGTTGAAACGGGACAGGGAATCCCTGAAGCTTTCTTT
TRBV7-9	NA	NA	TRBJ1-6	CASSGGITYNSPLHF	TGTGCCAGCTCGGGGGGTATAACCTATAATTCACCCCTCCACTTT
TRBV19	NA	NA	TRBJ1-5	CASTLGRGNQPQHF	TGTGCCAGTACTTTAGGCCGGGGCAATCAGCCCCAGCATTTT
TRBV5-8	NA	NA	TRBJ2-3	CASSGPTLDTQYF	TGTGCCAGCAGCGGGCCCACATTGGATACGCAGTATTTT
TRBV5-1	NA	NA	TRBJ1-6	CASSLVGDNSPLHF	TGCGCCAGCAGCTTGGTAGGGGATAATTCACCCCTCCACTTT
TRBV7-3	few	TRBD1	TRBJ2-3	CASSPLGQATDTQYF	TGTGCCAGCAGCCCACTAGGACAGGCCACAGATACGCAGTATTTT
TRBV11-2	NA	NA	TRBJ1-2	CASSPDSNYGYTF	TGTGCCAGCAGCCCGGACAGTAACTATGGCTACACCTTC
TRBV5-1	NA	NA	TRBJ2-7	CASSGIGSGGEQYF	TGCGCCAGCAGCGGCATCGGCTCCGGAGGGGAGCAGTACTTC
TRBV30	NA	TRBD2	TRBJ2-7	CAWSLGGGPIPSYEQYF	TGTGCCTGGAGTTTGGGCGGGGGGCCAATCCCCTCCTACGAGCAGTACTTC
TRBV29-1	once	TRBD2	TRBJ2-3	CSVDTSGTDTQYF	TGCAGCGTTGATACTAGCGGAACAGATACGCAGTATTTT
TRBV4-3	NA	TRBD2	TRBJ2-7	CASSQDGGGPYEQYF	TGCGCCAGCAGCCAAGATGGGGGAGGGCCCTACGAGCAGTACTTC
TRBV5-1	once	TRBD1	TRBJ2-2	CASSLGQGGMNTGELFF	TGCGCCAGCAGCTTGGGACAGGGCGGAATGAACACCGGGGAGCTGTTTTTT
TRBV2	NA	TRBD2	TRBJ2-1	CASRLAAGAYNEQFF	TGTGCCAGCAGGTTGGCAGCGGGGGCCTACAATGAGCAGTTCTTC
TRBV7-6	NA	NA	TRBJ1-2	CASSLAQADGYTF	TGTGCCAGCAGCTTAGCGCAAGCGGATGGCTACACCTTC
TRBV28	NA	TRBD1	TRBJ1-1	CASSPDRVIDTEAFF	TGTGCCAGCAGTCCAGACAGGGTAATCGACACTGAAGCTTTCTTT
TRBV3-1/TRBV3-2	NA	NA	TRBJ2-2	CASSQDLLAANTGELFF	TGTGCCAGCAGCCAAGATCTTTTAGCGGCGAACACCGGGGAGCTGTTTTTT
TRBV2	NA	NA	TRBJ2-7	CASSETGQGYEQYF	TGTGCCAGCAGTGAAACAGGGCAAGGATACGAGCAGTACTTC
TRBV6-5	NA	TRBD2	TRBJ2-1	CASSFGLAGALGEQFF	TGTGCCAGCAGTTTCGGACTAGCGGGAGCCCTAGGTGAGCAGTTCTTC
TRBV28	NA	TRBD1	TRBJ1-2	CASSGTDRYTF	TGTGCCAGCAGTGGGACAGATCGCTACACCTTC
TRBV7-2	NA	NA	TRBJ1-4	CASSLGGANEKLFF	TGTGCCAGCAGCTTAGGGGGAGCGAATGAAAAACTGTTTTTT
TRBV5-5	NA	NA	TRBJ2-5	CASSPANQETQYF	TGTGCCAGCAGCCCAGCGAACCAAGAGACCCAGTACTTC
TRBV19	NA	NA	TRBJ1-1	CASSARSYINTEAFF	TGTGCCAGTAGTGCACGGAGCTATATCAACACTGAAGCTTTCTTT
TRBV2	NA	NA	TRBJ1-1	CASPSGWNTEAFF	TGTGCCAGCCCATCAGGGTGGAACACTGAAGCTTTCTTT
TRBV29-1	NA	NA	TRBJ2-1	CSVESHNEQFF	TGCAGCGTTGAGTCTCACAATGAGCAGTTCTTC
TRBV19	NA	NA	TRBJ1-5	CASRRFGGADQPQHF	TGTGCCAGTAGGCGCTTTGGGGGGGCAGATCAGCCCCAGCATTTT
TRBV6-5	NA	NA	TRBJ2-5	CASSYVPTQGSQYF	TGTGCCAGCAGTTACGTGCCCACCCAGGGTAGCCAGTACTTC
TRBV30	many	NA	TRBJ2-2	CAWGGSVLFF	TGTGCCTGGGGAGGGTCGGTGCTGTTTTTT
TRBV7-2	NA	TRBD2	TRBJ2-1	CASSLRGSQFNEQFF	TGTGCCAGCAGCTTACGCGGGAGTCAGTTCAATGAGCAGTTCTTC
TRBV2	NA	TRBD2	TRBJ2-1	CASRTGTSGIFVEQFF	TGTGCCAGCAGGACCGGGACTAGCGGCATTTTTGTTGAGCAGTTCTTC
TRBV6-5	NA	NA	TRBJ1-4	CASRAWEQGVKLFF	TGTGCCAGCAGGGCCTGGGAACAGGGCGTAAAACTGTTTTTT
TRBV27	NA	TRBD1	TRBJ1-1	CASSSDRRNTEAFF	TGTGCCAGCAGTTCGGACAGGAGGAACACTGAAGCTTTCTTT
TRBV21-1	NA	NA	TRBJ1-1	CASSKADRQGKNTEAFF	TGTGCCAGCAGCAAAGCCGACCGACAGGGGAAGAACACTGAAGCTTTCTTT
TRBV7-2	NA	NA	TRBJ2-1	CASSFDSNEQFF	TGTGCCAGCAGCTTTGACTCCAATGAGCAGTTCTTC
TRBV6-5	NA	TRBD1	TRBJ2-1	CASSYNPGGASNEQFF	TGTGCCAGCAGTTACAACCCAGGGGGCGCCTCTAATGAGCAGTTCTTC
TRBV15	NA	NA	TRBJ2-2	CATSPRRGNTGELFF	TGTGCCACCAGCCCACGCAGGGGAAACACCGGGGAGCTGTTTTTT
TRBV19	NA	TRBD1	TRBJ1-5	CASSRGTGGSQPQHF	TGTGCCAGTAGTAGAGGGACAGGGGGCAGTCAGCCCCAGCATTTT
TRBV5-4	NA	NA	TRBJ1-2	CASSDPGLANYGYTF	TGTGCCAGCAGCGATCCAGGGCTTGCGAACTATGGCTACACCTTC
TRBV7-9	NA	NA	TRBJ1-1	CASSLVGGDTEAFF	TGTGCCAGCAGCTTAGTAGGAGGGGACACTGAAGCTTTCTTT
TRBV5-1	NA	NA	TRBJ2-7	CASSSTSSIVQYF	TGCGCCAGCAGCTCGACCTCTAGTATCGTGCAGTACTTC
TRBV7-9	NA	NA	TRBJ2-1	CASSLEGGISEQFF	TGTGCCAGCAGCCTGGAAGGCGGGATCAGCGAGCAGTTCTTC
TRBV5-3	once	TRBD2	TRBJ2-1	CARSVAGGPSPQWYNEQFF	TGTGCCAGAAGCGTGGCGGGAGGGCCTTCGCCCCAATGGTACAATGAGCAGTTCTTC
TRBV2	NA	TRBD1	TRBJ2-4	CASSETGAFAKNIQYF	TGTGCCAGCAGCGAAACAGGGGCTTTTGCCAAAAACATTCAGTACTTC
TRBV7-9	NA	TRBD2	TRBJ2-7	CAAGRGVHEQYF	TGTGCCGCGGGTCGGGGGGTGCACGAGCAGTACTTC
TRBV5-6	few	TRBD1	TRBJ2-7	CASSFGTGGSYEQYF	TGTGCCAGCAGCTTTGGTACAGGGGGGTCCTACGAGCAGTACTTC